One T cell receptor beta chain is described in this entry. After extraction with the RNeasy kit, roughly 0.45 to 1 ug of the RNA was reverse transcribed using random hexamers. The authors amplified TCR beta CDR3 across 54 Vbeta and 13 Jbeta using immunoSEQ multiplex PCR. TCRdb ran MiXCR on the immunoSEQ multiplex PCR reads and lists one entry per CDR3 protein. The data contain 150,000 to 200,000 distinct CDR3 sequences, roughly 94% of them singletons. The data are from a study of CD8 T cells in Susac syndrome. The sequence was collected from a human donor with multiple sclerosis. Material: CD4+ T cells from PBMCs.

The CDR3 region is CASSLTSGRNTQYF. As DNA, the CDR3 is TGTGCCAGCAGCCTTACTAGCGGGCGAAATACGCAGTATTTT. V gene TRBV6-5 combines with J gene TRBJ2-3, with 9 positions matching TRBD2. V was clipped by 6 bases and J by 7 bases; unmatched bases: 8. This CDR3 has 14 residues. Germline CDR1 reads MNHEY; CDR2 reads SVGAGI.